The text below deals with one T cell receptor (beta chain). What it binds is not known. The source of the sample is a study of cytomegalovirus exposure and HLA in healthy donors. General observations from the study: TCR beta V- and J-gene trimming, according to a later analysis, was linked to a missense DCLRE1C variant. Presence/absence analyses took donor sequencing depth as roughly uniform. Productive rates of about 87% or about 30% were seen for most TCR beta V segments in an earlier analysis.

Looked up from germline, CDR1 is GTSNPN and CDR2 is SVGIG (reference sequence). CDR3 length: 13 amino acids. V gave up 6 bases and J gave up 4 bases, with 13 bases separating them. Primers for the PCR totalled 60 Vbeta and 13 Jbeta. Produced via immunoSEQ multiplex PCR; TCRdb's table is partial and in-frame only. Of over 70,000 clones listed, around 70% are singletons. For this donor, CMV serostatus was not recorded. The chain joins TRBV30 to TRBJ2-1; maybe TRBD1 (5 bases). The sample taken for sequencing was PBMCs. The clonotype originates from a human donor in good health. The CDR3 is CACQGLTYNEQFF. The CDR3 bases are TGTGCCTGCCAGGGTTTAACATACAATGAGCAGTTCTTC.